Shown below are 27 T cell receptor beta chains from a single sample sequenced in a study of shared clonotypes between healthy human individuals. The protocol was immunoSEQ multiplex PCR, while the TCRdb copy is restricted to in-frame clones and leaves out a portion. The repertoire holds hundreds of thousands of clones, with about 95% as singletons. The specimen sequenced was naive CD4+ T cells sorted from blood. Subset in this sample: CD45RA+ positively selected. Source of these receptors: a woman under 40 in good health.

This clone has a single count. The rearrangement joins TRBV9 to TRBJ2-6; D is unclear. Trimming took off 1 base at V and 1 base at J, with 6 bases between the two ends. The germline V gene encodes CDR1 SGDLS and CDR2 YYNGEE. This CDR3 has 15 amino acids. CDR3 nucleotide sequence: TGTGCCAGCAGCGTATCGGTGTCTGGGGCCAACGTCCTGACTTTC. It is translated as CASSVSVSGANVLTF.

The J gene is TRBJ1-3, the V gene TRBV5-1, with D maybe TRBD1 (5 bases). The germline gives CDR1 SGHRS, CDR2 YFSETQ. This CDR3 contains 16 residues. V dropped 3 bases and J dropped 2 bases, with 15 bases sitting between them. The CDR3 loop is CASSSPGGFAGNTIYF. The CDR3 DNA is TGCGCCAGCAGCTCGCCCGGGGGGTTCGCTGGAAACACCATATATTTT.

The chain employs TRBV7-9 and TRBJ1-3; D unclear. The germline gives CDR1 SEHNR, CDR2 FQNEAQ (reference sequence). This CDR3 spans 14 amino acids. Trimming took 5 bases from V and 8 from J, leaving 16 bases between them. The CDR3: CASSPDGGFYTIYF. DNA for the CDR3: TGTGCCAGCAGCCCAGACGGAGGATTTTACACCATATATTTT. The complete variable domain, with remaining parts taken from reference TRBV7-9 and TRBJ1-3, reads DTGVSQNPRHKITKRGQNVTFRCDPISEHNRLYWYRQTLGQGPEFLTYFQNEAQLEKSRLLSDRFSAERPKGSFSTLEIQRTEQGDSAMYLCASSPDGGFYTIYFGEGSWLTVV.

The chain uses TRBV25-1 and TRBJ1-1; no definite D call. Germline V gene lookup returns CDR1 MGHDK and CDR2 SYGVNS. The CDR3 length is 11 residues. The V and J ends lost 7 bases and 0 bases respectively, with 3 bases between them. CDR3 in DNA: TGTGCCAGCACACTGAACACTGAAGCTTTCTTT. Protein product: CASTLNTEAFF.

The J gene is TRBJ1-1, the V gene TRBV27, with TRBD1 identical over 10 bases. After removal of 6 bases from V and 5 bases from J, the junction contained 9 bases not matched to a gene. There are 15 residues in the CDR3. CDR1 and CDR2 (germline): MNHEY, SMNVEV (reference sequence). The DNA for the CDR3 is TGTGCCAGCAGACCCTTTGGGACAGGGGAAACTGAAGCTTTCTTT. Amino acids: CASRPFGTGETEAFF.

The chain links TRBV5-5 to TRBJ1-5, with D uncertain. Trimming left V 4 bases short and J 5 bases short, with 16 bases between. CDR1 is SGHKS and CDR2 is YYEKEE in the germline V gene (reference sequence). The CDR3 runs to 15 residues. This CDR3 is CASSVAGPTYQPQHF. CDR3 bases: TGTGCCAGCAGCGTAGCCGGGCCTACGTATCAGCCCCAGCATTTT.

Only one count was recorded for this clone. V and J are TRBV29-1 and TRBJ2-7; 8 bases line up with TRBD1. In germline, CDR1 is SQVTM, CDR2 ANQGSEA. The CDR3 is 13 amino acids. V was pared by 6 bases and J by 5 bases, with 9 bases of the junction left unmatched. The DNA for the CDR3 is TGCAGCGTATCTAAGGGGACAGGAAACGAGCAGTACTTC. Translating it yields CSVSKGTGNEQYF.

The chain combines TRBV5-1 with TRBJ2-3, with D possibly TRBD2 on 6 matching bases. The CDR3 covers 14 residues. Germline CDR1 is SGHRS and CDR2 is YFSETQ. The V end was cut by 0 bases, the J end by 5 bases, with 10 bases between. The CDR3 sequence: CASSLVPGLDTQYF. The CDR3 DNA reads TGCGCCAGCAGCTTGGTACCGGGACTAGATACGCAGTATTTT.

The chain recombines TRBV14 with TRBJ2-7; 10 bases align to TRBD2. V trimming: 0 bases; J trimming: 5 bases; junction bases outside the gene matches: 10. Germline CDR1 SGHDN, CDR2 FVKESK. CDR3 length: 17 amino acids. The CDR3 loop is CASSQEVGLAGDNEQYF. The CDR3 nucleotides read TGTGCCAGCAGCCAAGAAGTAGGGCTAGCGGGAGACAACGAGCAGTACTTC.

The rearrangement links TRBV5-5 to TRBJ1-5; no reliable D call. V dropped 0 bases and J dropped 3 bases, with 10 bases sitting between them. The CDR3 totals 15 residues. Germline V gene sequence: CDR1 SGHKS, CDR2 YYEKEE (reference sequence). The CDR3 sequence is CASSLGLQFNQPQHF. The DNA of the CDR3 is TGTGCCAGCAGCTTGGGATTGCAGTTCAATCAGCCCCAGCATTTT.

The rearrangement uses TRBV12-1 and TRBJ2-1. TRBV12-1 constitutes a pseudogene. The CDR3 contains 15 residues. For the CDR3, the DNA is TGTGCCAGCAGCTTTAACATCCGGCTTGACAATGAGCAGTTCTTC. This translates into CASSFNIRLDNEQFF.

CDR3 nucleotides: TGTGCCAGCAGCTTCGCCCCCTCTAGAGGGGATGAGCAGTTCTTC. It specifies CASSFAPSRGDEQFF. V is TRBV7-9 and J is TRBJ2-1; D tentatively reads TRBD1 or TRBD2 (5 bases each). Germline loops: CDR1 SEHNR, CDR2 FQNEAQ (reference sequence). This CDR3 is built from 15 residues. Trimming pared 3 bases from V and 8 bases from J, leaving 17 bases between.

The chain links TRBV2 to TRBJ1-2; D may be TRBD1 (5 bases). V was shortened by 4 bases and J by 7 bases, with 13 bases between the two germline ends. Per germline, CDR1 SNHLY and CDR2 FYNNEI. The CDR3 sequence is 13 residues long. CDR3 in amino acids: CASSVAGSSGYTF. The CDR3 DNA sequence: TGTGCCAGCAGTGTTGCAGGGAGCTCTGGCTACACCTTC. Variable domain in full (rest from reference TRBV2 and TRBJ1-2): EPEVTQTPSHQVTQMGQEVILRCVPISNHLYFYWYRQILGQKVEFLVSFYNNEISEKSEIFDDQFSVERPDGSNFTLKIRSTKLEDSAMYFCASSVAGSSGYTFGSGTRLTVV.

V is TRBV5-4 and J is TRBJ2-7; D ambiguous. This CDR3 has 11 residues. Trimming left V 2 bases short and J 5 bases short, with 5 bases between. The V gene's germline CDR1 is SGHNT and CDR2 YYREEE (reference sequence). The CDR3 loop reads CASSFRNEQYF. The CDR3, as DNA: TGTGCCAGCAGCTTCAGGAACGAGCAGTACTTC. The whole variable domain, filled in from reference TRBV5-4 and TRBJ2-7, reads ETGVTQSPTHLIKTRGQQVTLRCSSQSGHNTVSWYQQALGQGPQFIFQYYREEENGRGNFPPRFSGLQFPNYSSELNVNALELDDSALYLCASSFRNEQYFGPGTRLTVT.

The gene calls are TRBV28 and TRBJ1-1; D is unresolved. CDR1 is MDHEN, CDR2 SYDVKM, per germline. The ends were cut back, 2 bases at V and 3 bases at J, with 7 bases in the middle. This CDR3 has 13 residues. This CDR3 is CASSLKGYTEAFF. In DNA form, the CDR3 reads TGTGCCAGCAGTTTAAAGGGATACACTGAAGCTTTCTTT.

This clone was seen once. The sample contains more than one DNA sequence encoding this CDR3. The chain is built from TRBV6-1 and TRBJ2-7, with D perhaps TRBD1 (6 bases). Germline V CDR1 and CDR2: MNHNS, SASEGT. Trimming pared 2 bases from V and 0 bases from J, leaving 8 bases between. CDR3 length: 14 amino acids. CDR3 loop: CASSEQGSSYEQYF. DNA of the CDR3: TGTGCCAGCAGTGAACAGGGGAGCTCCTACGAGCAGTACTTC.

This clone was seen just once. V and J are TRBV4-1 and TRBJ1-1, with D uncertain. Germline V gene sequence: CDR1 MGHRA, CDR2 YSYEKL. Trimming took off 1 base at V and 7 bases at J, with 10 bases between the two ends. The CDR3 is 13 amino acids. The CDR3 loop reads CASSQVPAGEAFF. In DNA form, the CDR3 reads TGCGCCAGCAGCCAAGTCCCGGCAGGTGAAGCTTTCTTT.

CDR3 sequence: CASSSGGEKLFF. The CDR3 region has the DNA TGCGCCAGCAGCAGCGGGGGTGAAAAACTGTTTTTT. The chain is built from TRBV5-1 and TRBJ1-4; tentative D call: TRBD1 (5 bases). There are 12 residues in the CDR3. Germline V CDR1 and CDR2: SGHRS, YFSETQ. The ends were cut back, 4 bases at V and 7 bases at J, with 8 bases in the middle.

This clone was found once. The chain has TRBV5-1 and TRBJ2-2; 7 nucleotides agree with TRBD2. The CDR3 spans 17 residues. J lost 3 bases, V lost 5 bases, and 13 bases had no gene match. Looked up from germline, CDR1 is SGHRS and CDR2 is YFSETQ. CDR3 sequence: CASSSDSGTLYTGELFF. The CDR3, as DNA: TGCGCCAGCAGTTCAGACAGCGGGACGCTATACACCGGGGAGCTGTTTTTT.

In DNA form, the CDR3 reads TGTGCCACCAGCAGAGCCACCGGGACTAGCGGTTCCAGGGGATACAATGAGCAGTTCTTC. Protein: CATSRATGTSGSRGYNEQFF. This rearrangement joins TRBV15 to TRBJ2-1, with 11 bases fitting TRBD2. This CDR3 has 20 residues. V lost 1 base to trimming and J lost 4 bases; unmatched junction nucleotides: 15. Germline values: CDR1 LNHNV, CDR2 YYDKDF (reference sequence).

This rearrangement joins TRBV10-2 to TRBJ2-4; possible D gene TRBD1, 6 bases. V lost 6 bases, J lost 4 bases, and 13 bases lay in between. The CDR3 has 14 residues. Germline CDR1 is WSHSY and CDR2 is SAAADI. CDR3 sequence (DNA): TGCGCCAGCAGGTCTCTCGGACAGAAAAACATTCAGTACTTC. This codes for CASRSLGQKNIQYF.

There are a few counts of this clone. V gene TRBV27 combines with J gene TRBJ2-7, with D tentatively TRBD2 (5 bases). Germline CDR1 is MNHEY and CDR2 is SMNVEV (reference sequence). The CDR3 spans 14 residues. Trimming removed 2 bases at V and 0 bases at J, with 8 bases between. For the CDR3, the DNA is TGTGCCAGCAGTTTAGCGGGCCTCTCCTACGAGCAGTACTTC. The encoded protein is CASSLAGLSYEQYF.

The chain uses TRBV5-4 and TRBJ1-3; TRBD1 is a possible D gene (6 bases). CDR1 is SGHNT, CDR2 YYREEE, per germline (reference sequence). V shed 3 bases and J shed 2 bases, with 9 bases lying between them. The CDR3 is made up of 14 amino acids. CDR3 sequence: CASSSNRAGNTIYF. Here the CDR3 DNA reads TGTGCCAGCAGCTCGAACAGGGCTGGAAACACCATATATTTT. Supplemented by reference TRBV5-4 and TRBJ1-3, the full variable domain reads ETGVTQSPTHLIKTRGQQVTLRCSSQSGHNTVSWYQQALGQGPQFIFQYYREEENGRGNFPPRFSGLQFPNYSSELNVNALELDDSALYLCASSSNRAGNTIYFGEGSWLTVV.

The V call is TRBV28, the J call TRBJ2-1; 8 bases fit TRBD1. Germline trimming cut 5 bases from V and 7 bases from J; bases unmatched to any gene: 13. Germline V gene data show CDR1 as MDHEN and CDR2 as SYDVKM. This CDR3 comprises 16 residues. The CDR3 spells CASSPRGLDFRNEQFF. The CDR3 coding sequence is TGTGCCAGCAGTCCCAGGGGGCTGGATTTCCGAAATGAGCAGTTCTTC.

The rearrangement uses TRBV5-1 and TRBJ1-1; D remains unclear. Trimming removed 0 bases from V and 0 bases from J, with 6 bases in between. The CDR3 is 14 residues long. Germline CDR1 SGHRS, CDR2 YFSETQ. CDR3 region: CASSLVGLNTEAFF. As DNA, the CDR3 is TGCGCCAGCAGCTTGGTTGGGTTGAACACTGAAGCTTTCTTT.

CDR3 residues: CASCGNTIYF. The CDR3 nucleotides are TGTGCCAGCTGTGGAAACACCATATATTTT. This chain joins TRBV2 and TRBJ1-3; no firm D call. Germline V gene lookup returns CDR1 SNHLY and CDR2 FYNNEI. The CDR3 runs to 10 residues. With 8 bases removed from V and 3 bases from J, the gap between germline ends came to 2 bases.

The chain recombines TRBV2 with TRBJ1-2, with TRBD1 as a possible D gene (6 bases). The CDR3 runs 14 residues. The germline gives CDR1 SNHLY, CDR2 FYNNEI. V was clipped by 4 bases and J by 2 bases, with 11 bases between them. CDR3 nucleotide sequence: TGTGCCAGCAGTGTGTCGGGGGCCAACTATGGCTACACCTTC. Translated: CASSVSGANYGYTF.